These T cell receptor beta chains were read from a single sample in a study of spatial heterogeneity in lung cancer. TCRdb re-called the 5' RACE reads through MiXCR, storing one row per CDR3 protein. The data show approximately 1,000 distinct CDR3 sequences, roughly 35% seen once. The sequences come from normal lung tissue next to the tumor, collected at surgery. The receptors derive from a male donor with early-stage non-small cell lung cancer. Each CDR3 is given with its conserved first and last residue. D genes are given only for firm matches. Not all rows give a size; the values are once, few, many and, for expanded clones, a class.

v_gene: TRBV12-3/TRBV12-4
j_gene: TRBJ1-1
abundance: few
d_gene: NA
len: 17
CDR3nt: TGTGCCAGCAGTGGGTCAAGATCGGGCATTATGAACACTGAAGCTTTCTTT
CDR3aa: CASSGSRSGIMNTEAFF

v_gene: TRBV4-2
j_gene: TRBJ1-5
abundance: NA
d_gene: NA
len: 16
CDR3nt: TGTGCCAGCAGCCAGTCCGAAGGCTTTGGCAATCAGCCCCAGCATTTT
CDR3aa: CASSQSEGFGNQPQHF

v_gene: TRBV29-1
j_gene: TRBJ1-2
abundance: medium-sized
d_gene: NA
len: 12
CDR3nt: TGCAGCGTTGAAAGACAGAACTATGGCTACACCTTC
CDR3aa: CSVERQNYGYTF

v_gene: TRBV30
j_gene: TRBJ1-2
abundance: NA
d_gene: NA
len: 12
CDR3nt: TGTGCCTGGAGTGCAGGGACCGCGGGCTACACCTTC
CDR3aa: CAWSAGTAGYTF

v_gene: TRBV13
j_gene: TRBJ2-7
abundance: NA
d_gene: TRBD1
len: 14
CDR3nt: TGTGCCAGCAGCTTGTACAGGGGGCCCTACGAGCAGTACTTC
CDR3aa: CASSLYRGPYEQYF

v_gene: TRBV29-1
j_gene: TRBJ1-2
abundance: large
d_gene: NA
len: 12
CDR3nt: TGCAGCGCAATCTCAGGAGCCTATGGCTACACCTTC
CDR3aa: CSAISGAYGYTF

v_gene: TRBV20-1
j_gene: TRBJ1-4
abundance: NA
d_gene: NA
len: 14
CDR3nt: TGCAGTGCTAGACCCCAGGGGACTAATGAAAAACTGTTTTTT
CDR3aa: CSARPQGTNEKLFF

v_gene: TRBV29-1
j_gene: TRBJ1-1
abundance: few
d_gene: TRBD1
len: 14
CDR3nt: TGCAGCGTTGACTCCGGGACAGGGGCCCCTGAAGCTTTCTTT
CDR3aa: CSVDSGTGAPEAFF

v_gene: TRBV21-1
j_gene: TRBJ2-7
abundance: NA
d_gene: NA
len: 15
CDR3nt: TGTGCCAGCAGCAAAGGGGGCAGGGAGGCCTACGAGCAGTACTTC
CDR3aa: CASSKGGREAYEQYF

v_gene: TRBV25-1
j_gene: TRBJ2-5
abundance: NA
d_gene: TRBD2
len: 16
CDR3nt: TGTGCCAGCAGTGATTCATTGGGACTAGCGTTTGAGACCCAGTACTTC
CDR3aa: CASSDSLGLAFETQYF

v_gene: TRBV7-8
j_gene: TRBJ2-3
abundance: NA
d_gene: TRBD2
len: 15
CDR3nt: TGTGCCAGCAGCTCCGGGGGGAGAGGGGCAGATACGCAGTATTTT
CDR3aa: CASSSGGRGADTQYF

v_gene: TRBV28
j_gene: TRBJ1-1
abundance: NA
d_gene: NA
len: 12
CDR3nt: TGTGCCAGCAGTTTTGAGGTAACTGAAGCTTTCTTT
CDR3aa: CASSFEVTEAFF

v_gene: TRBV6-2/TRBV6-3
j_gene: TRBJ1-5
abundance: NA
d_gene: NA
len: 15
CDR3nt: TGTGCCAGCAGTTACTCAGGTCGGTCAGTTCAGCCCCAGCATTTT
CDR3aa: CASSYSGRSVQPQHF

v_gene: TRBV2
j_gene: TRBJ2-7
abundance: large
d_gene: NA
len: 12
CDR3nt: TGTGCCAGCAGCGCTTCGCGGTACGAGCAGTACTTC
CDR3aa: CASSASRYEQYF

v_gene: TRBV7-2
j_gene: TRBJ2-3
abundance: NA
d_gene: TRBD2
len: 16
CDR3nt: TGTGCCAGCAGCCCCGGACTAGACTCCCCCACAGATACGCAGTATTTT
CDR3aa: CASSPGLDSPTDTQYF

v_gene: TRBV24-1
j_gene: TRBJ2-1
abundance: NA
d_gene: NA
len: 13
CDR3nt: TGTGCCACCAGTGAAGGCGTTAACAATGAGCAGTTCTTC
CDR3aa: CATSEGVNNEQFF

v_gene: TRBV28
j_gene: TRBJ2-7
abundance: NA
d_gene: NA
len: 12
CDR3nt: TGTGCCAGCAGTTCCCGGACCTACGAGCAGTACTTC
CDR3aa: CASSSRTYEQYF

v_gene: TRBV19
j_gene: TRBJ2-3
abundance: NA
d_gene: TRBD2
len: 15
CDR3nt: TGTGCCAGTAGTATGGGGAGCGGGGGGTCGGATACGCAGTATTTT
CDR3aa: CASSMGSGGSDTQYF

v_gene: TRBV7-9
j_gene: TRBJ2-7
abundance: large
d_gene: TRBD1
len: 14
CDR3nt: TGTGCCAGCAGCCCTGACAGGGGTCCCTACGAGCAGTACTTC
CDR3aa: CASSPDRGPYEQYF

v_gene: TRBV30
j_gene: TRBJ2-7
abundance: once
d_gene: NA
len: 11
CDR3nt: TGTGCCTGGGGGGACACCTACGAGCAGTACTTC
CDR3aa: CAWGDTYEQYF

v_gene: TRBV5-1
j_gene: TRBJ1-2
abundance: NA
d_gene: NA
len: 18
CDR3nt: TGCGCCAGCAGCCCCGACGGCAGTCTCACCACCAATAACTATGGCTACACCTTC
CDR3aa: CASSPDGSLTTNNYGYTF

v_gene: TRBV7-2
j_gene: TRBJ2-7
abundance: few
d_gene: NA
len: 15
CDR3nt: TGTGCCAGCAGCTTACATGTCTCGATTACCTACGAGCAGTACTTC
CDR3aa: CASSLHVSITYEQYF

v_gene: TRBV28
j_gene: TRBJ1-5
abundance: large
d_gene: NA
len: 14
CDR3nt: TGTGCCAGCAGTTTGACAGGCGGCAATCAGCCCCAGCATTTT
CDR3aa: CASSLTGGNQPQHF

v_gene: TRBV20-1
j_gene: TRBJ2-7
abundance: medium-sized
d_gene: TRBD2
len: 16
CDR3nt: TGCAGTGCTAGAGATCTGGCTAGCGGGAGAGCCTACGAGCAGTACTTC
CDR3aa: CSARDLASGRAYEQYF

v_gene: TRBV27
j_gene: TRBJ1-2
abundance: NA
d_gene: NA
len: 12
CDR3nt: TGTGCCAGCCGGAGCGGTAACTATGGCTACACCTTC
CDR3aa: CASRSGNYGYTF

v_gene: TRBV29-1
j_gene: TRBJ2-5
abundance: few
d_gene: NA
len: 12
CDR3nt: TGCAGCGCCCTACAGTCCCAAGAGACCCAGTACTTC
CDR3aa: CSALQSQETQYF

v_gene: TRBV6-2/TRBV6-3
j_gene: TRBJ1-1
abundance: large
d_gene: TRBD1
len: 14
CDR3nt: TGTGCCAGCAGTATAACAGGGGTGAAAACTGAAGCTTTCTTT
CDR3aa: CASSITGVKTEAFF

v_gene: TRBV3-1
j_gene: TRBJ2-3
abundance: few
d_gene: NA
len: 13
CDR3nt: TGTGCCAGCAGGACCCGGGGAGCAGATACGCAGTATTTT
CDR3aa: CASRTRGADTQYF

v_gene: TRBV30
j_gene: TRBJ2-4
abundance: NA
d_gene: NA
len: 15
CDR3nt: TGTGCCTGGAGTGTGTCAGACCTAGCCAAAACCATTCAGTACTTC
CDR3aa: CAWSVSDLAKTIQYF

v_gene: TRBV20-1
j_gene: TRBJ1-5
abundance: NA
d_gene: NA
len: 14
CDR3nt: TGCAGTGCTAGCTTGGGGGCTAGCAATCAGCCCCAGCATTTT
CDR3aa: CSASLGASNQPQHF

v_gene: TRBV27
j_gene: TRBJ2-1
abundance: NA
d_gene: NA
len: 14
CDR3nt: TGTGCCAGCAGTTTGGGAGCAGGATACAATGAGCAGTTCTTC
CDR3aa: CASSLGAGYNEQFF

v_gene: TRBV2
j_gene: TRBJ1-1
abundance: NA
d_gene: NA
len: 15
CDR3nt: TGTGCCAGCACGCCCGGGACGGAGATGAACACTGAAGCTTTCTTT
CDR3aa: CASTPGTEMNTEAFF

v_gene: TRBV20-1
j_gene: TRBJ1-5
abundance: NA
d_gene: NA
len: 14
CDR3nt: TGCAGTGCTGAGAGAGGACGGCCCGGTGAGCCCCAGCATTTT
CDR3aa: CSAERGRPGEPQHF

v_gene: TRBV14
j_gene: TRBJ2-7
abundance: few
d_gene: NA
len: 14
CDR3nt: TGTGCCAGCAGCCAAGCTGGGAGGTCCTACGAGCAGTACTTC
CDR3aa: CASSQAGRSYEQYF

v_gene: TRBV4-3
j_gene: TRBJ2-1
abundance: NA
d_gene: TRBD2
len: 15
CDR3nt: TGCGCCAGCAGCCAATATAGCGGGGGGTCAAATGAGCAGTTCTTC
CDR3aa: CASSQYSGGSNEQFF

v_gene: TRBV11-2
j_gene: TRBJ2-3
abundance: NA
d_gene: NA
len: 14
CDR3nt: TGTGCCAGCAGCTCCCGGACCCACACAGATACGCAGTATTTT
CDR3aa: CASSSRTHTDTQYF

v_gene: TRBV28
j_gene: TRBJ2-7
abundance: NA
d_gene: NA
len: 11
CDR3nt: TGTGCCAGCAGCCCTCAGGGCGAGCAGTACTTC
CDR3aa: CASSPQGEQYF

v_gene: TRBV5-1
j_gene: TRBJ1-1
abundance: medium-sized
d_gene: NA
len: 14
CDR3nt: TGCGCCAGCAGCTTGGTCGCGCAGAACACTGAAGCTTTCTTT
CDR3aa: CASSLVAQNTEAFF

v_gene: TRBV28
j_gene: TRBJ2-2
abundance: NA
d_gene: NA
len: 14
CDR3nt: TGTGCCGCCCTACCAGGGTATGGTGTCGGGGAGCTGTTTTTT
CDR3aa: CAALPGYGVGELFF

v_gene: TRBV18
j_gene: TRBJ1-5
abundance: large
d_gene: NA
len: 13
CDR3nt: TGTGCCAGCTCTTCGGACACCAATCAGCCCCAGCATTTT
CDR3aa: CASSSDTNQPQHF

v_gene: TRBV3-1
j_gene: TRBJ1-1
abundance: NA
d_gene: NA
len: 13
CDR3nt: TGTGCCAGCAGCCAAGGTAGGAACACTGAAGCTTTCTTT
CDR3aa: CASSQGRNTEAFF

v_gene: TRBV20-1
j_gene: TRBJ2-7
abundance: NA
d_gene: TRBD2
len: 14
CDR3nt: TGCAGTGCTAGAGGACTAGCGGGATCCTACGAGCAGTACTTC
CDR3aa: CSARGLAGSYEQYF

v_gene: TRBV24-1
j_gene: TRBJ1-1
abundance: NA
d_gene: NA
len: 13
CDR3nt: TGTGCCACCGGGGCCTACATGAACACTGAAGCTTTCTTT
CDR3aa: CATGAYMNTEAFF

v_gene: TRBV5-1
j_gene: TRBJ2-5
abundance: large
d_gene: NA
len: 14
CDR3nt: TGCGCCAGCAGCTTCGAACGGAACCAAGAGACCCAGTACTTC
CDR3aa: CASSFERNQETQYF